One and the same sample provided the 27 T cell receptor beta chains below, sequenced in a study of blood T cells in healthy people across ages. The use of a sample-barcoded 5' primer and a J-beta primer mix characterized a second PCR of 7 to 11 cycles. One entry per CDR3 protein, called by TCRdb with MiXCR from the 5' RACE reads. Of hundreds of thousands of distinct CDR3 sequences listed, 52% are singletons. The sequenced sample was blood. The receptors come from a woman of 80 years or more in good health.

The chain is built from TRBV6-5 and TRBJ1-5, with 7 bases that match TRBD1. Germline CDR1 MNHEY, CDR2 SVGAGI. This CDR3 region has 14 residues. V lost 5 bases and J lost 4; bases outside the gene matches: 5. CDR3 in DNA: TGTGCCAGCAGTGCCGGACAGGCGAATCAGCCCCAGCATTTT. Translated: CASSAGQANQPQHF.

This clonotype occurred many times. The germline gene is not matched at one end of the junction; a read error may be the cause. CDR3 in amino acids: CASSSGVGTDTQYF. Written as DNA, the CDR3 is TGTGCCAGCTCCTCGGGTGTAGGCACAGATACGCAGTATTTT. This chain uses TRBV5-1 with TRBJ2-3, with D unclear. Germline lookup yields CDR1 SGHRS and CDR2 YFSETQ. There are 14 residues in the CDR3.

The V gene is TRBV7-8, the J gene TRBJ2-5; D might be TRBD1 (5 bases). This CDR3 has 17 amino acids. The germline V gene encodes CDR1 SGHVS and CDR2 FQNEAQ. V lost 5 bases and J lost 3, with 22 bases in between. Written as DNA, the CDR3 is TGTGCCAGCAGCGGTGGGCTAGGACACCCACACAAAGAGACCCAGTACTTC. Translation gives CASSGGLGHPHKETQYF.

This rearrangement joins TRBV11-2 to TRBJ2-7; D gene unclear. V was trimmed by 5 bases and J by 2 bases, leaving 13 bases between them. From germline, CDR1 is SGHAT and CDR2 FQNNGV. This CDR3 spans 14 amino acids. The CDR3 sequence is CASSPFGRPYEQYF. The DNA of the CDR3 is TGTGCCAGCAGCCCGTTCGGTCGGCCCTACGAGCAGTACTTC.

As for this clonotype: This clone may be a read error of a much larger clone one base away. V is TRBV5-1 and J is TRBJ2-1; TRBD2 is a possible D gene (6 bases). Germline assignment: CDR1 SGHRS and CDR2 YFSETQ. The CDR3 consists of 15 residues. Written as DNA, the CDR3 is TGCGCCAGCAGTGAGCGGGCCAGCTCCTGCAATGAGCAGTTCTTC. Encoded protein: CASSERASSCNEQFF.

This clonotype showed up many times. The chain combines TRBV5-1 with TRBJ2-6; 8 bases fit TRBD1. V was clipped by 6 bases and J by 1 base; unmatched bases: 9. The CDR3 is 17 residues long. The V gene's germline CDR1 is SGHRS and CDR2 YFSETQ. The CDR3 is CASTSRGLDSGANVLTF. The CDR3 DNA follows: TGCGCCAGCACATCCAGGGGGCTAGATTCTGGGGCCAACGTCCTGACTTTC.

The chain joins TRBV10-3 to TRBJ1-4; D gene ambiguous. V was trimmed by 2 bases and J by 7 bases, leaving 11 bases between them. The germline V gene encodes CDR1 ENHRY and CDR2 SYGVKD. This CDR3 comprises 14 residues. The CDR3 nucleotides read TGTGCCATCAGTGAGCTACAGAGGACTGAAAAACTGTTTTTT. It encodes CAISELQRTEKLFF.

As to this clonotype: This may be a read error, as it is one base from a much larger clone. The J gene is TRBJ2-1, the V gene TRBV27; maybe TRBD1 (6 bases). Germline-derived CDR1 and CDR2 are MNHEY and SMNVEV (reference sequence). V lost 4 bases and J 6 bases, leaving 25 bases between the germline ends. The CDR3 is made up of 18 amino acids. This chain's CDR3 is CASSSAPPTGIIRNEQFF. Here the CDR3 DNA reads TGTGCCAGCAGTTCCGCACCTCCGACAGGAATAATCCGCAATGAGCAGTTCTTC.

The chain recombines TRBV29-1 with TRBJ1-2; D gene uncertain. Germline CDR1 SQVTM, CDR2 ANQGSEA. This CDR3 contains 12 residues. Trimming took off 5 bases at V and 7 bases at J, with 14 bases between the two ends. The CDR3 DNA sequence: TGCAGCGTTCCGGACGGACTGGCTGGCTACACCTTC. It codes for CSVPDGLAGYTF.

This sequence joins TRBV7-9 and TRBJ2-5; D perhaps matches TRBD2 (6 bases). This CDR3 is 13 amino acids long. Trimming removed 4 bases from V and 2 bases from J, with 8 bases in between. Germline V CDR1 and CDR2: SEHNR, FQNEAQ (reference sequence). CDR3 protein: CASSWEVQETQYF. The CDR3 DNA sequence: TGTGCCAGCAGCTGGGAGGTTCAAGAGACCCAGTACTTC. The full variable domain, rest sourced from reference TRBV7-9 and TRBJ2-5, is DTGVSQNPRHKITKRGQNVTFRCDPISEHNRLYWYRQTLGQGPEFLTYFQNEAQLEKSRLLSDRFSAERPKGSFSTLEIQRTEQGDSAMYLCASSWEVQETQYFGPGTRLLVL.

Notes on this clonotype: One end of the junction is discordant with germline, which a read error may explain. This rearrangement joins TRBV25-1 to TRBJ2-3; 13 positions agree with TRBD2. Germline loops: CDR1 MGHDK, CDR2 SYGVNS. The CDR3 has 20 residues. Written as DNA, the CDR3 is TGTGCCAGCGGTGACCCACCGCGACCGGGACTAGCGGGAAGAACAGATACGCAGTATTTT. The encoded protein is CASGDPPRPGLAGRTDTQYF.

In its sample, this clonotype was seen once. The chain has TRBV10-3 and TRBJ2-5; a possible D gene is TRBD2 (5 bases). Deletions cut 4 bases from V and 11 bases from J, with 20 bases between. This CDR3 has 14 amino acids. Germline CDR1 is ENHRY and CDR2 is SYGVKD. CDR3 sequence reads: CAISGGSTMLGQYF. The CDR3 DNA reads as TGTGCCATCAGTGGAGGGTCTACGATGCTGGGGCAGTACTTC.

V usage is TRBV4-1 and J usage is TRBJ2-7; D may be TRBD1 (6 bases). Germline V gene data show CDR1 as MGHRA and CDR2 as YSYEKL. V dropped 3 bases and J dropped 7 bases, with 31 bases sitting between them. This CDR3 spans 19 amino acids. CDR3 amino acids: CASSHPFPRLEGEYSEQYF. Here the CDR3 DNA reads TGCGCCAGCAGCCATCCCTTCCCCCGGCTAGAGGGGGAGTACAGTGAGCAGTACTTC.

This clonotype has just a few counts. The rearrangement links TRBV6-5 to TRBJ2-2; 8 nucleotides match TRBD1. Per the germline V gene, CDR1 is MNHEY and CDR2 is SVGAGI. V lost 11 bases and J lost 7; bases outside the gene matches: 12. This CDR3 comprises 14 residues. The CDR3 DNA reads as TGTGCCGCGAAGAGTCAGGGGGCAGGCGGGGAGCTGTTTTTT. Translation: CAAKSQGAGGELFF.

DNA of the CDR3: TGTGCCAGCAGCTACCACGGGGGGGCGCGGACAGATACGCAGTATTTT. Residues: CASSYHGGARTDTQYF. The chain combines TRBV7-2 with TRBJ2-3, with 8 positions matching TRBD2. The CDR3 spans 16 residues. CDR1 is SGHTA and CDR2 is FQGNSA in the germline V gene. V dropped 4 bases and J dropped 3; count of bases not matched to a gene: 9.

This clonotype was seen once. DNA for the CDR3: TGTGCCAGCAGTCCCCTGCTAGGGGGGGGCCAAGAGACCCAGTACTTC. This translates into CASSPLLGGGQETQYF. The chain uses TRBV6-6 and TRBJ2-5; perhaps TRBD2 as D (7 bases). There are 16 residues in the CDR3. Germline lookup yields CDR1 MNHNY and CDR2 SVGAGI (reference sequence). Deletions cut 5 bases from V and 1 base from J, with 17 bases between.

To note about this clonotype: At one of its ends the junction is not consistent with the germline gene, which may arise from a read error. The chain has TRBV7-2 and TRBJ1-6; D unresolved. The CDR3 runs to 15 residues. CDR1 is SGHTA, CDR2 FQGNSA, per germline. The CDR3: CASSLSITPNLPLHF. The CDR3 region has the DNA TGTGCCAGCAGCCTTTCTATTACCCCGAATTTACCCCTCCACTTT. The entire variable domain, with the rest obtained from reference TRBV7-2 and TRBJ1-6, is as follows: GAGVSQSPSNKVTEKGKDVELRCDPISGHTALYWYRQSLGQGLEFLIYFQGNSAPDKSGLPSDRFSAERTGGSVSTLTIQRTQQEDSAVYLCASSLSITPNLPLHFGNGTRLTVT.

V usage is TRBV20-1 and J usage is TRBJ2-3, with 9 bases aligning to TRBD1. J gave up 4 bases and V 8 bases, and 13 bases lay outside the gene matches. Looked up from germline, CDR1 is DFQATT and CDR2 is SNEGSKA (reference sequence). The CDR3 has 15 amino acids. The CDR3: CSMIRDREWADTQYF. The CDR3 DNA follows: TGCAGTATGATCCGGGACAGGGAGTGGGCAGATACGCAGTATTTT.

This clonotype was observed a handful of times. The chain employs TRBV5-1 and TRBJ2-3, with a tentative D call TRBD1 (5 bases). From germline, CDR1 is SGHRS and CDR2 YFSETQ. V dropped 7 bases and J dropped 4 bases, with 19 bases sitting between them. The CDR3 is made up of 15 amino acids. CDR3 nucleotides: TGCGCCAGCCGACGAACTTCTCAGGGTGCAGATACGCAGTATTTT. It translates to CASRRTSQGADTQYF.

V usage is TRBV10-3 and J usage is TRBJ2-1, with D tentatively TRBD2 (5 bases). Trimming stripped 3 bases from V and 2 bases from J, with 11 bases between. The CDR3 has 15 amino acids. The germline gives CDR1 ENHRY, CDR2 SYGVKD. The DNA for the CDR3 is TGTGCCATCAGTGACACGGAGGATCCCTACAATGAGCAGTTCTTC. Residues: CAISDTEDPYNEQFF.

The sample holds many counts of this clonotype. The J gene is TRBJ2-1, the V gene TRBV5-1; the D is unclear. The CDR3 length is 15 residues. From germline, CDR1 is SGHRS and CDR2 YFSETQ. Trimming took 0 bases from V and 8 from J, leaving 15 bases between them. The CDR3 DNA follows: TGCGCCAGCAGCTTGGCGGCCTCAGGAGTCGATGAGCAGTTCTTC. This gives the protein CASSLAASGVDEQFF.

The V and J genes are TRBV29-1 and TRBJ2-1; tentatively, D is TRBD1 (5 bases). CDR1 is SQVTM, CDR2 ANQGSEA, per germline. This CDR3 region has 10 residues. Trimming left V 4 bases short and J 8 bases short, with 6 bases between. CDR3 coding DNA: TGCAGCGTTGTGGGGCATGAGCAGTTCTTC. Residues: CSVVGHEQFF.

Regarding this clonotype: Germline and junction disagree at one end, which may indicate a read error. The chain couples TRBV12-3 or TRBV12-4 to TRBJ2-3; perhaps TRBD2 as D (5 bases). The CDR3 consists of 15 residues. The CDR3 is CASSSRRPSTDAQYF. In DNA form, the CDR3 reads TGTGCCAGCAGTTCCCGGCGCCCTAGCACAGATGCGCAGTATTTT.

This clonotype has a count of ten or more. The V gene is TRBV9, the J gene TRBJ2-1; possible D gene TRBD2, 6 bases. Germline V gene sequence: CDR1 SGDLS, CDR2 YYNGEE. V lost 4 bases, J lost 9 bases, and 23 bases lay in between. The CDR3 spans 16 residues. CDR3 DNA sequence: TGTGCCAGCAGCTCCAGGGCAACTGGCCTGGGAGGTGAGCAGTTCTTC. It translates to CASSSRATGLGGEQFF.

Points on this clonotype: The junction departs from germline at one end; a sequencing error may be responsible. The chain has TRBV18 and TRBJ1-2; D gene uncertain. Germline lookup yields CDR1 KGHSH and CDR2 LQKENI. CDR3 length equals 14 residues. The CDR3 region has the DNA TGTACCAGCTCACTAGGACTGGGCAGCTATGGCTACACCTTC. Translated, it gives CTSSLGLGSYGYTF.

The rearrangement links TRBV5-1 to TRBJ2-1; weak D call: TRBD2 (5 bases). Germline CDR1 and CDR2: SGHRS and YFSETQ. This CDR3 is built from 16 residues. Trimming left V 0 bases short and J 3 bases short, with 13 bases between. The CDR3 sequence: CASSLGSAQLYNEQFF. In DNA, the CDR3 is TGCGCCAGCAGCTTGGGTAGCGCCCAACTCTACAATGAGCAGTTCTTC.

J is TRBJ2-1 and V is TRBV4-3; TRBD2 is a possible D gene (6 bases). Trimming removed 1 base from V and 4 bases from J, with 14 bases in between. CDR3 length equals 16 residues. CDR1 is LGHNA, CDR2 YSLEER, per germline. The CDR3 region is CASSQADRDLYNEQFF. The CDR3 nucleotides are TGCGCCAGCAGCCAAGCAGACCGGGACTTATACAATGAGCAGTTCTTC.